Listed here are 28 T cell receptor beta chains from one sample, sequenced in a study of regulatory T cells in long-lasting Graves disease listed by TCRdb under 2021. What this sample's time point label stands for: newly diagnosed GD, antithyroid drugs for less than 3 months. For both TCR sequencing and RNA sequencing, RNA was extracted from PBMCs in TRIzol. Libraries came from multiplex PCR. TCRdb lists the instrument as Illumina HiSeq 4000. iRepertoire HTBI primers and Arm-PCR amplification of CDR3 regions were used to construct TCR beta libraries. The public sequencing data were trimmed at Q25 with fastp and processed into clonotypes with MiXCR by TCRdb, which kept only in-frame beta chains. CDR3 protein sequences are deduplicated, and each keeps its most common genes and DNA. The sample table records 350,000 to 400,000 distinct CDR3 sequences; roughly 15% of these occur just once. Around a fifth of the sample rests with the top ten.

The sequenced sample was peripheral blood mononuclear cells (PBMCs), obtained at new diagnosis, from a patient treated with antithyroid drugs. The receptors come from a female donor with Graves disease.

CDR3 residues: CASSLAPWRSGRAGETQYF. CDR3 DNA sequence: TGTGCCAGCAGCTTAGCCCCGTGGAGGAGCGGGAGGGCGGGAGAGACCCAGTACTTC. This chain connects TRBV7-2 to TRBJ2-5; 10 nucleotides agree with TRBD2. After removal of 0 bases from V and 4 bases from J, the junction contained 14 bases not matched to a gene. The length of the CDR3 is 19 residues. The germline CDR1 and CDR2 sequences are SGHTA and FQGNSA.

This clonotype was recorded many times. The rearrangement uses TRBV10-3 and TRBJ1-5; weak D call: TRBD1 (5 bases). The germline V gene encodes CDR1 ENHRY and CDR2 SYGVKD. V dropped 2 bases and J dropped 5 bases, with 7 bases sitting between them. This CDR3 is 13 amino acids long. DNA for the CDR3: TGTGCCATCAGTGAGGTAGGGGATCAGCCCCAGCATTTT. It encodes CAISEVGDQPQHF.

This clonotype was recorded many times. The gene calls are TRBV6-5 and TRBJ1-2; TRBD1 is a possible D gene (5 bases). CDR1 MNHEY and CDR2 SVGAGI come from the germline V gene. Trimming cost V 4 bases and J 4 bases, with 7 bases left between them. This CDR3 region has 12 residues. Written as DNA, the CDR3 is TGTGCCAGCAGTTGGACAAGCTATGGCTACACCTTC. It codes for CASSWTSYGYTF.

Ten or more counts support this clonotype. The J gene is TRBJ2-1, the V gene TRBV12-3 or TRBV12-4; 12 nucleotides agree with TRBD2. The CDR3 runs 15 residues. Losses at the gene ends were 6 bases for V and 10 bases for J; bases not matched to a gene: 10. The CDR3: CASSKSSGRAEEQFF. CDR3 coding DNA: TGTGCCAGCAGCAAATCTAGCGGGAGGGCCGAAGAGCAGTTCTTC.

This clonotype has more than one count but fewer than ten. This rearrangement joins TRBV5-1 to TRBJ2-5, with 8 positions matching TRBD2. J gave up 5 bases and V 4 bases, and 4 bases lay outside the gene matches. The CDR3 spans 13 residues. Per the germline V gene, CDR1 is SGHRS and CDR2 is YFSETQ. The CDR3, as DNA: TGCGCCAGCAGCACGGGGGGGCTTGAGACCCAGTACTTC. Translation gives CASSTGGLETQYF.

At least ten counts were recorded for this clonotype. The V gene is TRBV7-9, the J gene TRBJ2-3; the match to TRBD2 covers 7 bases. V gave up 4 bases and J gave up 3 bases; unmatched junction bases: 10. This CDR3 contains 16 residues. CDR1 and CDR2 (germline): SEHNR, FQNEAQ (reference sequence). CDR3 residues: CASSSYRSGGTDTQYF. The CDR3 DNA sequence: TGTGCCAGCAGCTCCTACAGGTCCGGGGGGACAGATACGCAGTATTTT.

The chain employs TRBV4-1 and TRBJ2-7, with a possible D match to TRBD2 (5 bases). The CDR3 runs 17 residues. Trimming removed 3 bases at V and 0 bases at J, with 18 bases between. CDR1 and CDR2 from the germline V gene are MGHRA and YSYEKL. The CDR3 nucleotides read TGCGCCAGCAGCCAGGCGCACGGGATGCTTCGCTCCTACGAGCAGTACTTC. This sequence encodes CASSQAHGMLRSYEQYF.

The table lists this clonotype with many counts. This chain joins TRBV2 and TRBJ1-1; D is unresolved. The CDR3 has 12 residues. Germline CDR1 SNHLY, CDR2 FYNNEI. V lost 4 bases and J lost 4, with 7 bases in between. The CDR3, as DNA: TGTGCCAGCAGTGGGATTGGCACTGAAGCTTTCTTT. This sequence encodes CASSGIGTEAFF. Based on the CDR3 plus reference TRBV2 and TRBJ1-1, the full variable domain is EPEVTQTPSHQVTQMGQEVILRCVPISNHLYFYWYRQILGQKVEFLVSFYNNEISEKSEIFDDQFSVERPDGSNFTLKIRSTKLEDSAMYFCASSGIGTEAFFGQGTRLTVV.

At least ten counts were recorded for this clonotype. The V and J genes are TRBV5-1 and TRBJ2-1; 7 nucleotides match TRBD2. The germline CDR1 and CDR2 sequences are SGHRS and YFSETQ. The CDR3 contains 11 residues. Unmatched junction bases numbered 2, after V lost 7 bases and J lost 7 bases. CDR3 in DNA: TGCGCCAGCGGGGGAGGGAATGAGCAGTTCTTC. This translates into CASGGGNEQFF.

The V and J genes are TRBV7-3 and TRBJ2-1; TRBD2 might be the D (6 bases). V was trimmed by 5 bases and J by 2 bases, leaving 13 bases between them. This CDR3 has 15 residues. Germline V CDR1 and CDR2: SGHTA, FQGTGA. CDR3 residues: CASSPFGSAYNEQFF. DNA of the CDR3: TGTGCCAGCAGCCCCTTCGGGAGCGCCTACAATGAGCAGTTCTTC.

J is TRBJ2-7 and V is TRBV15; tentatively, D is TRBD1 or TRBD2 (5 bases each). Per germline, CDR1 LNHNV and CDR2 YYDKDF (reference sequence). Trimming stripped 3 bases from V and 7 bases from J, with 16 bases between. The CDR3 contains 14 residues. CDR3 nucleotide sequence: TGTGCCACCAGCAGCGGGGCCCCTTCTTTGGAGCAGTACTTC. Encoded protein: CATSSGAPSLEQYF.

This clonotype showed up many times. The chain is built from TRBV12-3 or TRBV12-4 and TRBJ2-1; D is perhaps TRBD2 (5 bases). Trimming pared 3 bases from V and 8 bases from J, leaving 11 bases between. CDR3 length equals 13 residues. This CDR3 is CASSFASTDEQFF. The CDR3 nucleotides read TGTGCCAGCAGTTTTGCTAGCACGGATGAGCAGTTCTTC.

The chain couples TRBV27 to TRBJ2-4, with TRBD2 as a possible D gene (5 bases). The CDR3 runs to 14 residues. Per the germline V gene, CDR1 is MNHEY and CDR2 is SMNVEV (reference sequence). V was cut by 4 bases and J by 15 bases, with 22 bases left in between. DNA for the CDR3: TGTGCCAGCAGTTACTCAAAGAATGGTGACTACGCGTACTTC. Protein sequence: CASSYSKNGDYAYF.

V gene TRBV30 combines with J gene TRBJ2-7; TRBD2 matches 7 bases. Germline V gene sequence: CDR1 GTSNPN, CDR2 SVGIG (reference sequence). The junction had 8 bases not matched to a gene; V was cut back by 4 bases and J by 2 bases. This CDR3 is 14 amino acids long. As DNA, the CDR3 is TGTGCCTGGACTAATGGGCTAGCGGCCTACGAGCAGTACTTC. This translates into CAWTNGLAAYEQYF.

This clonotype was counted many times. The chain uses TRBV28 and TRBJ2-2, with TRBD2 matching 9 bases. The germline CDR1 and CDR2 sequences are MDHEN and SYDVKM. CDR3 length: 16 amino acids. Trimming at V came to 1 base and at J to 2 bases, leaving 2 bases not matched to a gene. DNA for the CDR3: TGTGCCAGCAGTTTATTTCTAGCGGGAAACACCGGGGAGCTGTTTTTT. Encoded protein: CASSLFLAGNTGELFF.

A few counts support this clonotype. This chain links TRBV14 with TRBJ2-3, with D uncertain. CDR1 SGHDN and CDR2 FVKESK come from the germline V gene. Trimming left V 4 bases short and J 4 bases short, with 24 bases between. The CDR3 is 18 amino acids. In DNA, the CDR3 is TGTGCCAGCAGCCTACTCGGCAATCGCGGACCCCTCCCAGATACGCAGTATTTT. This gives the protein CASSLLGNRGPLPDTQYF.

This clonotype was seen repeatedly, ten times or more. The chain combines TRBV27 with TRBJ1-4, with a possible D match to TRBD1 (6 bases). This CDR3 region has 15 residues. Germline V lookup: CDR1 MNHEY, CDR2 SMNVEV (reference sequence). V gave up 4 bases and J gave up 5 bases, with 14 bases separating them. The CDR3 sequence is CASSSRTVENEKLFF. The CDR3 region has the DNA TGTGCCAGCAGTTCCCGGACAGTAGAGAATGAAAAACTGTTTTTT.

This clonotype was counted a few times. V is TRBV9 and J is TRBJ2-1, with 8 bases fitting TRBD2. The CDR3 is 15 amino acids. In germline, CDR1 is SGDLS, CDR2 YYNGEE. Trimming took 2 bases from V and 5 from J; bases not matched to a gene: 6. Here the CDR3 reads CASSVTGGPDNEQFF. In DNA form, the CDR3 reads TGTGCCAGCAGCGTTACGGGAGGGCCGGACAATGAGCAGTTCTTC. The full variable domain, in which reference TRBV9 and TRBJ2-1 provide the parts outside the CDR3, is DSGVTQTPKHLITATGQRVTLRCSPRSGDLSVYWYQQSLDQGLQFLIQYYNGEERAKGNILERFSAQQFPDLHSELNLSSLELGDSALYFCASSVTGGPDNEQFFGPGTRLTVL.

This chain uses TRBV19 with TRBJ2-7; TRBD2 aligns across 7 bases. V was clipped by 6 bases and J by 3 bases; unmatched bases: 8. Germline V gene sequence: CDR1 LNHDA, CDR2 SQIVND (reference sequence). The CDR3 length is 14 residues. The CDR3: CASSGRRDYYEQYF. The CDR3 region has the DNA TGTGCCAGTAGCGGCCGGCGGGACTACTACGAGCAGTACTTC.

A few counts support this clonotype. The gene calls are TRBV19 and TRBJ2-1; 8 bases match TRBD1. Trimming at V came to 5 bases and at J to 7 bases, leaving 7 bases not matched to a gene. The germline V gene encodes CDR1 LNHDA and CDR2 SQIVND (reference sequence). The length of the CDR3 is 14 residues. The CDR3 is CASSPSGQGNEQFF. CDR3 coding DNA: TGTGCCAGTAGTCCCTCAGGACAGGGTAATGAGCAGTTCTTC.

This clonotype has just a few counts. With a much larger clone just one base away, this may be a read error. The V gene is TRBV7-9, the J gene TRBJ2-5; maybe TRBD2 (6 bases). The CDR3 loop spans 14 amino acids. Between the trimmed V and J ends, which lost 1 base and 4 bases, there was a span of 10 bases. The germline V gene has CDR1 SEHNR and CDR2 FQNEAQ (reference sequence). The CDR3 DNA follows: TGTGCCAGCAGCTTAGGTTTAGCGGCAGAGACCCAGTACTTC. As protein: CASSLGLAAETQYF.

This clonotype was counted at least ten times. This chain links TRBV3-1 with TRBJ1-2; TRBD1 matches 8 bases. The CDR3 is 15 residues long. V was pared by 3 bases and J by 6 bases, with 9 bases of the junction left unmatched. Germline V gives CDR1 LGHDT, CDR2 YNNKEL (reference sequence). This CDR3 reads CASSHMDRAPHGYTF. CDR3 sequence (DNA): TGTGCCAGCAGCCACATGGACAGGGCGCCCCATGGCTACACCTTC.

This clonotype was seen only a few times. This chain joins TRBV20-1 and TRBJ2-7, with D unclear. This CDR3 is built from 11 residues. Germline assignment: CDR1 DFQATT and CDR2 SNEGSKA (reference sequence). The ends were cut back, 1 base at V and 3 bases at J, with 4 bases in the middle. This CDR3 is CSARGYYEQYF. The CDR3 coding sequence is TGCAGTGCTAGAGGATACTACGAGCAGTACTTC.

This clonotype came up many times. The chain uses TRBV12-3 or TRBV12-4 and TRBJ2-2; 7 nucleotides line up with TRBD2. This CDR3 spans 15 amino acids. Trimming cost V 1 base and J 5 bases; bases outside gene matches: 4. For the CDR3, the DNA is TGTGCCAGCAGTTTAGTGTTGGGGGGGACCGGGGAGCTGTTTTTT. Amino acid sequence: CASSLVLGGTGELFF.

This clonotype occurred many times. The chain links TRBV2 to TRBJ1-5; maybe TRBD1 (6 bases). The CDR3 is made up of 13 amino acids. The ends were cut back, 6 bases at V and 1 base at J, with 7 bases in the middle. CDR1 is SNHLY, CDR2 FYNNEI, per germline. CDR3 sequence (DNA): TGTGCCAGCAGGGACAGAAGCAATCAGCCCCAGCATTTT. Its translation is CASRDRSNQPQHF.

The chain uses TRBV7-3 and TRBJ2-5, with 8 bases matching TRBD2. Germline V gene data show CDR1 as SGHTA and CDR2 as FQGTGA. J lost 5 bases, V lost 5 bases, and 4 bases had no gene match. The CDR3 is 13 residues long. The CDR3 nucleotides read TGTGCCAGCAGCCCGGGGGGGTTCGAGACCCAGTACTTC. Its translation: CASSPGGFETQYF.

This clonotype has at least ten counts. The CDR3 nucleotides read TGTGCCACCATTCCTCAAAACAGGTTCAAGAGGCAGTTCTTC. Amino acids: CATIPQNRFKRQFF. The chain recombines TRBV10-3 with TRBJ2-1; D is perhaps TRBD1 (5 bases). There are 14 residues in the CDR3. The germline gives CDR1 ENHRY, CDR2 SYGVKD. The V gene lost 10 bases and the J gene lost 12 bases, with 25 bases spanning the gap.

This clonotype was observed many times. Here the CDR3 DNA reads TGCAGCGTTGCTAGGACAGGGGGTATCAATGAGCAGTTCTTC. Protein product: CSVARTGGINEQFF. The chain recombines TRBV29-1 with TRBJ2-1; 10 nucleotides match TRBD1. The germline CDR1 and CDR2 sequences are SQVTM and ANQGSEA. Trimming removed 4 bases from V and 6 bases from J; junction bases left unmatched: 6. The CDR3 is made up of 14 amino acids.